This T cell receptor (beta chain) is drawn from a study of cytotoxic CD8 clonotypes in ibrutinib-treated CLL. Overall study context: Response samples followed a median roughly 13 months of treatment, range 6 to 36.

This CDR3 spans 12 amino acids. The germline V gene encodes CDR1 SGHTA and CDR2 FQGTGA. Trimming removed 5 bases at V and 10 bases at J, with 11 bases between. Sequenced by immunoSEQ multiplex PCR; TCRdb stores in-frame clones only, minus some. The sample comprises more than 200,000 clones, around 75% of which are singletons, and over 5.5% rests with the top ten. For this clone: Its antigen is not identified.

Study results and caveats: Treatment saw public clonotypes, which were uncommon, either contract or stay stable.

This specimen was PBMCs, taken after 12 months of ibrutinib treatment. This rearrangement joins TRBV7-3 to TRBJ1-4; D is unresolved. The clonotype was recovered from a human donor with chronic lymphocytic leukemia. The CDR3 here is CASSDQRGKLFF. Here the CDR3 DNA reads TGTGCCAGCAGCGACCAAAGAGGAAAACTGTTTTTT.